A selection of T cell receptor beta chains follows, all from one sample in a study of cytomegalovirus exposure and HLA in healthy donors. Clones were read by immunoSEQ multiplex PCR, and TCRdb kept only the in-frame ones, dropping some. The sample consists of around 130,000 clones, about 80% of them appearing once. The specimen sequenced was PBMCs. These receptors were collected from a man aged 50 or older in good health and CMV-seronegative. Each CDR3 is given with its conserved first and last residue. A D gene is named only where the DNA matches it firmly. Part of the rows lack a size; the others show once, few, many or a class for expanded clones.

V	J	D	size	CDR3	DNA
TRBV7-9	TRBJ2-3	TRBD2	NA	CASSSWATSGVTDTQYF	TGTGCCAGCAGCTCTTGGGCGACTAGCGGGGTAACAGATACGCAGTATTTT
TRBV2	TRBJ1-2	TRBD1	NA	CASNRQGANYGYTF	TGTGCCAGCAATAGACAGGGGGCTAACTATGGCTACACCTTC
TRBV27	TRBJ2-1	TRBD2	NA	CASSRRWFLAGGQEEQFF	TGTGCCAGCAGCCGAAGATGGTTTCTAGCGGGAGGTCAGGAGGAGCAGTTCTTC
TRBV4-3	TRBJ2-1	NA	NA	CASSRSKGLNEQFF	TGCGCCAGCAGCCGGTCGAAGGGGCTCAATGAGCAGTTCTTC
TRBV9	TRBJ1-5	TRBD1	NA	CASSRTGDGNQPQHF	TGTGCCAGCAGCCGGACAGGGGACGGCAATCAGCCCCAGCATTTT
TRBV5-1	TRBJ2-3	NA	NA	CASWASGLSTDTQYF	TGCGCCAGCTGGGCCAGCGGGCTTAGCACAGATACGCAGTATTTT
TRBV5-6	TRBJ2-5	NA	NA	CASSLPTSGLPGTQYF	TGTGCCAGCAGCCTACCGACTTCTGGACTGCCAGGGACCCAGTACTTC
TRBV5-1	TRBJ2-3	NA	few	CASSLGGLVRTDTQYF	TGCGCCAGCAGCTTGGGTGGTCTAGTCCGGACAGATACGCAGTATTTT
TRBV7-8	TRBJ2-7	TRBD2	NA	CASSSGTSGSYEQYF	TGTGCCAGCAGCTCCGGGACTAGCGGGAGTTACGAGCAGTACTTC
TRBV2	TRBJ1-5	NA	NA	CASSDRTASGPQHF	TGTGCCAGCAGTGACAGGACAGCAAGTGGGCCCCAGCATTTT
TRBV7-2	TRBJ2-7	TRBD1	NA	CASSWDREREQYF	TGTGCCAGCAGCTGGGACAGGGAAAGGGAGCAGTACTTC
TRBV10-2	TRBJ2-7	TRBD2	NA	CASTPTGGAGTSEQYF	TGCGCCAGCACCCCAACCGGGGGGGCGGGTACTTCCGAGCAGTACTTC
TRBV5-8	TRBJ2-3	NA	once	CASRPGGGLTDTQYF	TGTGCCAGCAGGCCAGGGGGAGGACTCACAGATACGCAGTATTTT
TRBV18	TRBJ2-1	NA	once	CASSRTGNNNNEQFF	TGTGCCAGCTCACGTACAGGGAATAATAACAATGAGCAGTTCTTC
TRBV6-5	TRBJ1-1	NA	few	CASSYSAGDTEAFF	TGTGCCAGCAGTTACTCGGCAGGGGACACTGAAGCTTTCTTT
TRBV6-1	TRBJ1-6	NA	NA	CASSEEAVWTPLHF	TGTGCCAGCAGTGAAGAGGCGGTCTGGACACCCCTCCACTTT
TRBV5-4	TRBJ1-5	NA	few	CASSLRGQPQHF	TGTGCCAGCAGCCTTCGGGGACAGCCCCAGCATTTT
TRBV5-1	TRBJ2-5	TRBD2	NA	CASSLSGAGPGETQYF	TGCGCCAGCAGCTTGAGCGGAGCGGGACCAGGGGAGACCCAGTACTTC
TRBV6-5	TRBJ1-2	TRBD1	NA	CASSYAGQGAVGYTF	TGTGCCAGCAGTTACGCGGGACAGGGGGCGGTTGGCTACACCTTC
TRBV28	TRBJ2-3	TRBD2	NA	CASSLTSGSFPDTQYF	TGTGCCAGCAGTTTAACTAGCGGGAGTTTCCCAGATACGCAGTATTTT
TRBV30	TRBJ2-3	TRBD2	NA	CAWSVDPSGTNIDTQYF	TGTGCCTGGAGTGTAGACCCTAGCGGTACCAATATCGATACGCAGTATTTT
TRBV10-3	TRBJ2-1	NA	NA	CAISENPNAPTRNEQFF	TGTGCCATCAGTGAGAACCCGAACGCGCCCACCCGCAATGAGCAGTTCTTC
TRBV20-1	TRBJ1-4	NA	NA	CSASINEKLFF	TGCAGTGCCAGTATAAATGAAAAACTGTTTTTT
TRBV2	TRBJ2-1	TRBD2	NA	CASSEVAGSSYQQFF	TGTGCCAGCAGTGAAGTAGCGGGATCCTCTTATCAGCAGTTCTTC
TRBV15	TRBJ2-3	TRBD1	few	CATSEATGGGTDTQYF	TGTGCCACCAGCGAGGCGACAGGGGGTGGCACAGATACGCAGTATTTT
TRBV9	TRBJ1-1	TRBD1	NA	CASTIEGQGYTEAFF	TGTGCCAGCACCATAGAGGGACAGGGGTACACTGAAGCTTTCTTT
TRBV11-2	TRBJ2-7	TRBD1	NA	CASSLGVGQPYEQYF	TGTGCCAGCAGCTTAGGAGTGGGACAGCCCTACGAGCAGTACTTC
TRBV28	TRBJ1-5	NA	NA	CASSSRTGRGYSNQPQHF	TGTGCCAGCAGTTCGCGGACCGGTAGGGGCTATAGCAATCAGCCCCAGCATTTT
TRBV28	TRBJ2-1	TRBD2	NA	CASSLWPTSGGGRSSYNEQFF	TGTGCCAGCAGTTTATGGCCGACTAGCGGTGGGGGTAGAAGCTCCTACAATGAGCAGTTCTTC
TRBV28	TRBJ2-1	TRBD2	NA	CASSPGGAGGLYNEQFF	TGTGCCAGCAGCCCTGGGGGAGCGGGAGGGCTATACAATGAGCAGTTCTTC
TRBV5-1	TRBJ2-3	TRBD1	NA	CASSLGDRRAYF	TGCGCCAGCAGCCTAGGGGACAGGAGGGCGTATTTT
TRBV2	TRBJ1-6	NA	NA	CASSEGLANSPLHF	TGTGCCAGCAGTGAAGGACTAGCAAATTCACCCCTCCACTTT
TRBV19	TRBJ2-7	NA	once	CASSKLADAYEQYF	TGTGCCAGTAGTAAACTAGCAGACGCCTACGAGCAGTACTTC
TRBV28	TRBJ2-7	TRBD2	once	CASRGLAGGGGYEQYF	TGTGCCAGCAGGGGACTAGCGGGAGGAGGGGGTTACGAGCAGTACTTC
TRBV9	TRBJ1-2	NA	NA	CASSVGGGGYGYTF	TGTGCCAGCAGCGTAGGGGGAGGGGGCTATGGCTACACCTTC
TRBV5-1	TRBJ1-2	NA	few	CASSFQGAYGYTF	TGCGCCAGCAGCTTTCAGGGTGCCTATGGCTACACCTTC
TRBV7-9	TRBJ1-2	NA	NA	CASSLSGQLSGYTF	TGTGCCAGCAGCTTATCCGGACAGCTGTCTGGCTACACCTTC
TRBV2	TRBJ1-1	NA	few	CASSGNRNTEAFF	TGTGCCAGCAGTGGAAACAGGAACACTGAAGCTTTCTTT
TRBV29-1	TRBJ2-3	TRBD1	NA	CSVGGTGEGGDTQYF	TGCAGCGTTGGGGGGACAGGGGAAGGTGGAGATACGCAGTATTTT
TRBV27	TRBJ1-5	NA	many	CASSPQVSNQPQHF	TGTGCCAGCAGTCCGCAGGTTAGCAATCAGCCCCAGCATTTT
TRBV11-2	TRBJ2-7	TRBD2	NA	CASSPTSGQGGGEQYF	TGTGCCAGCAGCCCGACTAGCGGGCAGGGGGGAGGGGAGCAGTACTTC